This T cell receptor beta chain came from a study of T cell repertoires in ileal Crohn's disease. Study-wide findings and caveats: Sorted CD8 T cells held more high-frequency clones than CD4. All patients with clonality above 26.8% had endoscopic recurrence.

V lost 1 base and J lost 4, with 9 bases in between. Germline CDR1 SGHNT, CDR2 YYREEE (reference sequence). The CDR3 is 13 residues long. TCRdb keeps only in-frame clones here, not all; method: immunoSEQ multiplex PCR. The sample includes approximately 13,000 clones, 70% of them seen just once. With respect to this clone: Its antigen is unknown.

Sequencing used ileal tissue. The chain recombines TRBV5-4 with TRBJ2-7; D gene ambiguous. The source of this sequence is an adult with Crohn's disease. The CDR3 nucleotides read TGTGCCAGCAGCTTGAACAGCTTGTACGAGCAGTACTTC. It yields the protein CASSLNSLYEQYF.